This T cell receptor beta chain was sequenced during a study of blood T cell repertoires in COVID-19. This clone was seen just once. This table comes from immunoSEQ multiplex PCR, and its TCRdb copy is limited to in-frame clones, with some not included. Of about 280,000 clones in the sample, under 90% were seen once. Trimming removed 2 bases from V and 3 bases from J; junction bases left unmatched: 5. CDR3 length equals 16 residues. Germline CDR1 and CDR2: SEHNR and FQNEAQ (reference sequence). Sequencing used peripheral blood. The chain recombines TRBV7-9 with TRBJ1-3; 9 bases are shared with TRBD1. This sequence was found in a man aged 50-59 years with acute or convalescent COVID-19. The CDR3 region is CASSLFGTGFGNTIYF. The CDR3 region has the DNA TGTGCCAGCAGCTTATTTGGGACAGGGTTTGGAAACACCATATATTTT.